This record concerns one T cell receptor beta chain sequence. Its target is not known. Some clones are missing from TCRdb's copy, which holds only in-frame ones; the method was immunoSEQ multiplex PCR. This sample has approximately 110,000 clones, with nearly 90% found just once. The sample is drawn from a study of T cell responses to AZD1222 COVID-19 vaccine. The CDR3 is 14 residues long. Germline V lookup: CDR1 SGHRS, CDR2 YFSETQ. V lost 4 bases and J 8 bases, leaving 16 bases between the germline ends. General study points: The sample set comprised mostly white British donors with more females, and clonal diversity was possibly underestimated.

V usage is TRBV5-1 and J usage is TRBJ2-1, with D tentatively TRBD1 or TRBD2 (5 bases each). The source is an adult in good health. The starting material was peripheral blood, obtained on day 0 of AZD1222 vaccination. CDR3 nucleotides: TGCGCCAGCAGCGCCGGGGCAGGGCCTTATGAGCAGTTCTTC. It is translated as CASSAGAGPYEQFF.